The following is a T cell receptor (beta chain) sequence with its context. This sample was taken from a study of shared clonotypes between healthy human individuals. Germline CDR1 MGHRA, CDR2 YSYEKL. The V end lost 4 bases, the J end lost 4 bases, and 17 bases lay between the germline ends. CDR3 length: 15 amino acids. Assay: immunoSEQ multiplex PCR; the TCRdb copy retains only in-frame clones and omits some. The sample lists 1.5 million to 2.5 million clones, less than 95% seen once, with approximately 1% in the top ten. Cells designated naive CD8 were CD45RO-negative and were positively selected for CCR7, with terminally differentiated effector memory CD45RA+ cells excluded. Healthy HIV-negative adults without recent acute infections or vaccinations served as donors.

The sequence derives from a man aged 18 to 29 in good health. This chain connects TRBV4-1 to TRBJ2-7; maybe TRBD2 (5 bases). The sequenced sample consisted of naive CD8+ T cells sorted from blood. The CDR3 DNA follows: TGCGCCAGCAGCCCTACCTCGACGGGGAAATACGAGCAGTACTTC. It is translated as CASSPTSTGKYEQYF.